The entry that follows covers one TCR beta chain sequence. CDR3 length equals 13 residues. V trimming: 6 bases; J trimming: 3 bases; junction bases outside the gene matches: 5. Germline V gene lookup returns CDR1 ENHRY and CDR2 SYGVKD. This specimen belongs to a study of blood T cell repertoires in COVID-19. On the study more broadly: COVID-19 samples collected from the United States, Italy and Spain covered acute and convalescent phases. From T cells, B-cell-depleted T cells, or PBMCs came the material, which was cDNA or gDNA.

Original data processing: Researchers report that nucleated cell counts were estimated from reference gene primer amplification. Using immunoSEQ multiplex PCR, the repertoire was profiled, and TCRdb retains in-frame clones only, with some absent. V and J calls and clone size come straight from that table; D and trimming were deduced from the DNA. The table includes some 98,000 clones, 75% to 85% detected once. This sequence was found in a human donor in a cohort sampled during active COVID-19. The chain uses TRBV10-3 and TRBJ2-7; 7 nucleotides line up with TRBD1. Sequencing used peripheral blood. DNA for the CDR3: TGTGCCATCAGGTTAGGGGGCCTCTACGAGCAGTACTTC. Translated: CAIRLGGLYEQYF.